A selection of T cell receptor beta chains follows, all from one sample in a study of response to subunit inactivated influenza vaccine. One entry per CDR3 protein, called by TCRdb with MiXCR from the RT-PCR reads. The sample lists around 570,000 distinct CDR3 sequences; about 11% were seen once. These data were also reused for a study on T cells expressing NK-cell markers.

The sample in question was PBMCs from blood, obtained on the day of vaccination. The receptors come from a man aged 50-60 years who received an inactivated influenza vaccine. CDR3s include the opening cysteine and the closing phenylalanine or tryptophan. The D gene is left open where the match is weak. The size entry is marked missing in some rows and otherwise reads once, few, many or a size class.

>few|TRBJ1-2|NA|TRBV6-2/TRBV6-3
CASAGSGFGYTF
TGTGCCAGCGCGGGGAGCGGATTCGGCTACACCTTC
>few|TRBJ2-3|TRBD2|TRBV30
CAWSSFERGGTLNTQYF
TGTGCCTGGAGTAGTTTTGAGCGGGGGGGAACTTTGAATACGCAGTATTTT
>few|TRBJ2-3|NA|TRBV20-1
CSGGRGGDTQYF
TGCAGTGGAGGGCGGGGTGGGGATACGCAGTATTTT
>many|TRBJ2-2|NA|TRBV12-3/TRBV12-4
CASSPHGRAGELFF
TGTGCCAGCAGTCCCCATGGACGTGCCGGGGAGCTGTTTTTT
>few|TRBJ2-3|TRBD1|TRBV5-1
CASSPGQQFTDTQYF
TGCGCCAGCAGCCCGGGACAGCAATTCACAGATACGCAGTATTTT
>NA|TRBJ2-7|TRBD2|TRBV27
CASSSGLAGGLQYF
TGTGCCAGCAGTTCGGGACTAGCGGGAGGGTTGCAGTACTTC
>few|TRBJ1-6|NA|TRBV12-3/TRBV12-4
CASSFSGGGSPLHF
TGTGCCAGCAGTTTTTCGGGAGGGGGTTCACCCCTCCACTTT
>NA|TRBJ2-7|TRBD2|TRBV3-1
CASSQGLAGVGEQYF
TGTGCCAGCAGCCAAGGACTAGCGGGAGTTGGGGAGCAGTACTTC
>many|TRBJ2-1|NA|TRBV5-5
CASRSGPYNEQFF
TGTGCCAGCCGAAGCGGGCCCTACAATGAGCAGTTCTTC
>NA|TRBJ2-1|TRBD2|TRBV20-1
CSAFGGYNEQFF
TGCAGTGCTTTCGGGGGGTACAATGAGCAGTTCTTC
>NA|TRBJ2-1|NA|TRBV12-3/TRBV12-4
CASSLGGYSSYNEQFF
TGTGCCAGCAGTTTAGGGGGGTATAGCTCCTACAATGAGCAGTTCTTC
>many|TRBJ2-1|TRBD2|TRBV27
CASSFGTKPYNEQFF
TGTGCCAGCAGTTTCGGGACTAAGCCTTACAATGAGCAGTTCTTC
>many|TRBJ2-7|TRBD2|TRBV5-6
CASSNRGVLSYEQYF
TGTGCCAGCAGTAACCGGGGGGTTTTGTCCTACGAGCAGTACTTC
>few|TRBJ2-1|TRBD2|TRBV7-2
CASSLTGTSGGYNEQFF
TGTGCCAGCAGCTTAACCGGGACTAGCGGGGGATACAATGAGCAGTTCTTC
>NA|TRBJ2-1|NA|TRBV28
CASSPYDDEQFF
TGTGCCAGCAGTCCGTATGACGATGAGCAGTTCTTC
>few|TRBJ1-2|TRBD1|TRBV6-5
CASSYSGNTGAQAYGYTF
TGTGCCAGCAGTTACTCGGGAAATACAGGGGCCCAGGCCTATGGCTACACCTTC
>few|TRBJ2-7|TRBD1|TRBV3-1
CASSQTGTVSSYEQYF
TGTGCCAGCAGCCAGACCGGGACAGTAAGCTCCTACGAGCAGTACTTC
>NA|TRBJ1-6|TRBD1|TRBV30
CAWDRDRVNSPLHF
TGTGCCTGGGACCGAGACAGGGTGAATTCACCCCTCCACTTT
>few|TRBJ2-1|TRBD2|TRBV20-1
CSAPELAGHEQFF
TGCAGTGCCCCCGAACTAGCGGGACATGAGCAGTTCTTC
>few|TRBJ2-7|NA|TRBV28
CASSSDNMGYEQYF
TGTGCCAGCAGTTCGGACAACATGGGCTACGAGCAGTACTTC
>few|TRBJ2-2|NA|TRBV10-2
CASRLRNTGELFF
TGCGCCAGCAGGTTGAGGAACACCGGGGAGCTGTTTTTT
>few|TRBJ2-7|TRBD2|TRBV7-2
CASSFRLAVSYEQYF
TGTGCCAGCAGCTTTCGACTAGCGGTGTCCTACGAGCAGTACTTC
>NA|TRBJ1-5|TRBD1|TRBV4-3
CASSQDEDRGNQPQHF
TGCGCCAGCAGCCAAGACGAGGACAGGGGCAATCAGCCCCAGCATTTT
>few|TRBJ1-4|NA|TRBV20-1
CSARDLGFNEKLFF
TGCAGTGCTAGAGATCTTGGCTTTAATGAAAAACTGTTTTTT
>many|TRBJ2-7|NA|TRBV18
CASSPPDKPRDEQYF
TGTGCCAGCTCACCCCCTGACAAGCCTAGGGACGAGCAGTACTTC
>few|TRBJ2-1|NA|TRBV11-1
CASSRLSEQFF
TGTGCCAGCAGCCGCCTATCGGAGCAGTTCTTC
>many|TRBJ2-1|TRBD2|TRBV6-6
CASSRLGTDRMFLAARGGEQFF
TGTGCCAGCTCTAGACTAGGTACAGATCGAATGTTTCTAGCGGCCCGCGGCGGTGAGCAGTTCTTC
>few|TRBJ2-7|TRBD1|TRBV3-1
CASSQTGTEQYF
TGTGCCAGCAGCCAGACAGGGACCGAGCAGTACTTC
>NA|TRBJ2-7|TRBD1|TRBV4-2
CASSQLSTGGYEQYF
TGTGCCAGCAGCCAACTTAGTACAGGGGGCTACGAGCAGTACTTC
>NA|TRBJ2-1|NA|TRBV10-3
CAISESTVQSLIF
TGTGCCATCAGTGAGTCGACTGTACAGAGTTTGATCTTC
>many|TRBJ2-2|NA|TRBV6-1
CASREGGNTGELFF
TGTGCCAGCAGGGAGGGAGGGAACACCGGGGAGCTGTTTTTT
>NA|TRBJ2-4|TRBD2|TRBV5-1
CASSLVGLAGGTGDIQYF
TGCGCCAGCAGCTTGGTGGGACTAGCGGGAGGGACGGGGGACATTCAGTACTTC
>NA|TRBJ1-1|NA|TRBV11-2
CASSPPEAFF
TGTGCCAGCAGCCCGCCCGAAGCTTTCTTT
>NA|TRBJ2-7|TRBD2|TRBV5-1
CASSLETSGASYEQYF
TGCGCCAGCAGCTTGGAGACTAGCGGGGCCTCCTACGAGCAGTACTTC
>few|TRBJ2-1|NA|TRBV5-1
CASSLRQYNEQFF
TGCGCCAGCAGCCTAAGACAGTACAATGAGCAGTTCTTC